This record looks at one T cell receptor beta chain sequence and its context. This record comes from a study of T cells in Graves' hyperthyroidism and ophthalmopathy. There were TCR beta CDR3 regions amplified from RNA transcripts. Primed by the HTBI set, a first-round RT-PCR was run on the TCR CDR3. TCRdb independently ran MiXCR on the multiplex PCR reads; one entry per CDR3 protein. Of 300,000 to 450,000 distinct CDR3 sequences listed, roughly 15% are singletons. Specimen: blood. The TCR sequence derives from a woman under 40 with Graves' ophthalmopathy.

The CDR3 DNA is TGCGCCAGCAGCCCCCTTGTTGAAGATACGCAGTATTTT. It codes for CASSPLVEDTQYF. The rearrangement joins TRBV5-1 to TRBJ2-3; no clear D. The CDR3 consists of 13 residues. V lost 4 bases and J 5 bases, leaving 11 bases between the germline ends. Germline V gene sequence: CDR1 SGHRS, CDR2 YFSETQ.